The following is a T cell receptor beta chain sequence with its context. What it binds is not known. These data are taken from a study of cytomegalovirus exposure and HLA in healthy donors. Whole-study findings and limits: Later analysis reportedly placed an Asian-associated ancestry cluster below the roughly 700-donor mean in N-insertions. Most TCR sequences showed up rarely, but some public TCRs showed up in many donors.

After removal of 7 bases from V and 3 bases from J, the junction contained 3 bases not matched to a gene. Germline V gene sequence: CDR1 SQVTM, CDR2 ANQGSEA. The CDR3 contains 12 residues. The PCR contained 60 Vbeta and 13 Jbeta primers. Clones were sequenced by immunoSEQ multiplex PCR, and TCRdb holds only the in-frame ones, with some missing. The table includes about 18,000 clones, 70% to 80% detected once. Sequencing input: PBMCs. This TCR came from a man between 18 and 35 years old in good health and CMV-seronegative. The chain joins TRBV29-1 to TRBJ2-1; TRBD1 matches at 7 bases. The CDR3 sequence: CSGRQGYNEQFF. Written as DNA, the CDR3 is TGCAGCGGACGACAGGGCTACAATGAGCAGTTCTTC.